The rows below give T cell receptor beta chains drawn from one sample of a study of OX40 agonist ivuxolimab in advanced cancers. Produced via immunoSEQ multiplex PCR; TCRdb's table is partial and in-frame only. The sample includes some 100,000 clones, about nine tenths of them seen just once. Source: CD4+ or CD8+ T cells sorted from blood, taken in a trial of the OX40 agonist ivuxolimab. The receptor set was obtained from an adult with an advanced solid tumor such as melanoma, head and neck, liver or kidney cancer. CDR3s include the opening cysteine and the closing phenylalanine or tryptophan. D genes are given only for firm matches. A row's size may be missing; if present it is once, few, many or a size class.

NA,NA,TRBJ2-5,TRBV5-1,CASSPGAGQETQYF,TGCGCCAGCAGCCCCGGGGCGGGGCAAGAGACCCAGTACTTC
TRBD1,few,TRBJ2-5,TRBV6-6,CASSYDRDETQYF,TGTGCCAGCAGTTACGACAGGGATGAGACCCAGTACTTC
NA,NA,TRBJ2-1,TRBV18,CASSKNKGNEQFF,TGTGCCAGCTCAAAGAACAAGGGTAATGAGCAGTTCTTC
NA,NA,TRBJ1-3,TRBV6-1,CASSFLSSSGNTIYF,TGTGCCAGCAGTTTTTTATCTTCTTCTGGAAACACCATATATTTT
TRBD1,NA,TRBJ2-5,TRBV7-9,CASSDRGRETQYF,TGTGCCAGCAGCGACAGGGGGCGGGAGACCCAGTACTTC
TRBD2,NA,TRBJ2-7,TRBV7-9,CASSSLTSGARGNEQYF,TGTGCCAGCAGCTCCCTGACTAGCGGGGCCCGTGGGAACGAGCAGTACTTC
NA,NA,TRBJ2-5,TRBV18,CASSLGGIQETQYF,TGTGCCAGCTCATTGGGCGGGATCCAAGAGACCCAGTACTTC
NA,NA,TRBJ2-4,TRBV7-2,CASSLVAGTPKVF,TGTGCCAGCAGCTTAGTTGCCGGGACGCCGAAAGTATTC
NA,NA,TRBJ1-2,TRBV6-6,CASSTQGYGYTF,TGTGCCAGCAGTACACAGGGCTATGGCTACACCTTC
TRBD1,NA,TRBJ2-7,TRBV7-2,CASSRQGFYEQYF,TGTGCCAGCAGCAGACAGGGGTTCTACGAGCAGTACTTC
NA,NA,TRBJ2-1,TRBV10-3,CAISETTGGQPYNEQFF,TGTGCCATCAGTGAAACAACAGGAGGACAGCCATACAATGAGCAGTTCTTC
NA,NA,TRBJ1-2,TRBV5-5,CASSLTRNYGYTF,TGTGCCAGCAGCTTGACAAGAAACTATGGCTACACCTTC
TRBD1,NA,TRBJ2-7,TRBV7-6,CASSREPGQGYEQYF,TGTGCCAGCAGCCGGGAACCGGGACAGGGGTACGAGCAGTACTTC
NA,NA,TRBJ2-1,TRBV11-2,CASSLRRGNEQFF,TGTGCCAGCAGCTTGAGGAGAGGGAATGAGCAGTTCTTC
NA,NA,TRBJ2-2,TRBV2,CASTVITGELFF,TGTGCCAGCACCGTAATCACCGGGGAGCTGTTTTTT
NA,NA,TRBJ2-3,TRBV7-2,CASSADYRATDTQYF,TGTGCCAGCAGCGCGGACTACCGAGCCACAGATACGCAGTATTTT
NA,NA,TRBJ1-1,TRBV15,CATSRDYRGNTEAFF,TGTGCCACCAGCAGAGATTATCGTGGGAACACTGAAGCTTTCTTT
NA,NA,TRBJ1-4,TRBV19,CASTPRQGRGEKLFF,TGTGCCAGTACCCCCCGGCAGGGGAGAGGGGAAAAACTGTTTTTT
NA,NA,TRBJ2-3,TRBV7-2,CASSLWGRLSTQYF,TGTGCCAGCAGCTTATGGGGGAGGCTGTCTACGCAGTATTTT
NA,NA,TRBJ2-3,TRBV4-1,CASSQGSLAITDTQYF,TGCGCCAGCAGCCAAGGCTCTCTAGCGATCACAGATACGCAGTATTTT
TRBD1,NA,TRBJ2-7,TRBV10-3,CAISVGQGREQYF,TGTGCCATCAGTGTTGGACAGGGACGCGAGCAGTACTTC
TRBD1,NA,TRBJ1-2,TRBV9,CASSTGQGAWGYTF,TGTGCCAGCAGCACGGGACAGGGGGCATGGGGCTACACCTTC
NA,few,TRBJ1-5,TRBV19,CASSTDGYNQPQHF,TGTGCCAGTAGTACCGACGGATACAATCAGCCCCAGCATTTT
TRBD1,NA,TRBJ2-4,TRBV11-1,CASSPGTGFVKNIQYF,TGTGCCAGCAGCCCAGGGACAGGGTTTGTCAAAAACATTCAGTACTTC
TRBD2,NA,TRBJ2-5,TRBV6-1,CASKTGRGGETQYF,TGTGCCAGCAAAACCGGACGGGGGGGCGAGACCCAGTACTTC
NA,NA,TRBJ2-7,TRBV5-5,CASSLHLISYEQYF,TGTGCCAGCAGCTTGCATCTCATTTCCTACGAGCAGTACTTC
NA,NA,TRBJ1-5,TRBV6-6,CASSSSISNQPQHF,TGTGCCAGCAGCTCCAGCATTAGCAATCAGCCCCAGCATTTT
TRBD2,NA,TRBJ2-1,TRBV11-2,CASSLDGGSGRAYNEQFF,TGTGCCAGCAGCTTAGATGGGGGTAGCGGGAGGGCCTACAATGAGCAGTTCTTC
NA,once,TRBJ2-7,TRBV18,CASSSGPSYEQYF,TGTGCCAGCTCATCGGGACCGTCCTACGAGCAGTACTTC
NA,NA,TRBJ1-2,TRBV21-1,CASSEGQTGHRYGYTF,TGTGCCAGCAGCGAGGGGCAGACAGGGCATCGCTATGGCTACACCTTC
NA,NA,TRBJ2-1,TRBV5-1,CASSPGLPINNEQFF,TGCGCCAGCAGCCCAGGACTTCCAATAAACAATGAGCAGTTCTTC
NA,NA,TRBJ1-2,TRBV30,CAWARRGANYGYTF,TGTGCCTGGGCCCGTCGGGGAGCTAACTATGGCTACACCTTC
NA,NA,TRBJ2-4,TRBV2,CASSIFNANIQYF,TGTGCCAGCAGTATCTTTAACGCAAACATTCAGTACTTC
TRBD1,NA,TRBJ2-4,TRBV5-1,CASRQGPGQGTHIQYF,TGCGCCAGCAGACAAGGCCCGGGACAGGGAACACACATTCAGTACTTC